The 8 T cell receptor beta chains listed next were all sequenced from one sample in a study of vaccination and CD4 T cells after COVID-19. The Oncomine TCR Beta short-read assay sequenced DNA from cultured CD4+ T cells. TCRdb itself ran the PCR reads through MiXCR, one entry per CDR3 protein. The top ten hold 22% of the sample, which has about 7,000 distinct CDR3 sequences, 30% to 45% seen once. Documented treatment: approximately nine-day PBMC culture with coronavirus spike peptide pools or control peptides (ViraFEST assay). Collection of the unexposed donor's CD4+ T cells took place before the COVID-19 pandemic (2011-2018). The antigens of these receptors remain unknown. Sequenced: CD4+ T cells from blood, cultured in vitro. The receptors originated from a human donor in good health.

J is TRBJ1-1 and V is TRBV5-1, with D perhaps matching TRBD1 (5 bases). V lost 6 bases to trimming and J lost 8 bases, with 20 bases between them. The CDR3 is made up of 14 amino acids. Germline values: CDR1 SGHRS, CDR2 YFSETQ. The CDR3 DNA reads as TGCGCCAGCAAAACGGGGCCCGAGGTTTGGGAAGCTTTCTTT. Translated, it gives CASKTGPEVWEAFF.

The gene calls are TRBV5-1 and TRBJ1-1; no definite D call. The CDR3 is made up of 13 amino acids. Trimming took 2 bases from V and 4 from J, leaving 9 bases between them. CDR1 and CDR2 from the germline V gene are SGHRS and YFSETQ. CDR3 amino acids: CASSFEAPTEAFF. The CDR3, as DNA: TGCGCCAGCAGCTTCGAGGCTCCCACTGAAGCTTTCTTT.

This clonotype came up a few times. The genes are TRBV27 and TRBJ2-7, with no clear D. The CDR3 length is 13 residues. Per the germline V gene, CDR1 is MNHEY and CDR2 is SMNVEV (reference sequence). The ends were cut back, 8 bases at V and 0 bases at J, with 11 bases in the middle. The CDR3 here is CASSGPSSYEQYF. The CDR3 DNA follows: TGTGCCAGCTCGGGTCCCAGCTCCTACGAGCAGTACTTC.

The CDR3 region has the DNA TGTGCCAGCAGATCAGGGGAAGGCTATGGCTACACCTTC. Amino acid sequence: CASRSGEGYGYTF. The chain combines TRBV28 with TRBJ1-2, with D possibly matching TRBD1 (6 bases). The CDR3 length is 13 residues. Germline CDR1 reads MDHEN; CDR2 reads SYDVKM. V lost 6 bases, J lost 4 bases, and 12 bases lay in between.

This clonotype was detected a few times. The rearrangement joins TRBV12-5 to TRBJ2-7, with 8 bases identical to TRBD1. V lost 6 bases, J lost 0 bases, and 7 bases stayed unmatched. Germline V CDR1 and CDR2: LGHNT, FRNRAP. This CDR3 is built from 15 residues. The CDR3: CASGIGQGDSYEQYF. DNA of the CDR3: TGTGCTAGTGGCATCGGACAGGGCGACTCCTACGAGCAGTACTTC.

This clonotype was seen a few times. V is TRBV7-3 and J is TRBJ2-1, with 10 positions matching TRBD1. After removal of 5 bases from V and 7 bases from J, the junction contained 11 bases not matched to a gene. Germline CDR1 SGHTA, CDR2 FQGTGA. The CDR3 length is 16 residues. CDR3 sequence (DNA): TGTGCCAGCAGCGACCCCGGGACAGGGGAAAGAAATGAGCAGTTCTTC. It encodes CASSDPGTGERNEQFF.

The genes are TRBV6-4 and TRBJ2-1; 11 nucleotides match TRBD2. The CDR3 has 16 residues. CDR1 and CDR2 (germline): MRHNA, SNTAGT. The ends lost 4 bases at V and 0 bases at J; junction bases unmatched: 2. This CDR3 reads CASSGSGGGSYNEQFF. The CDR3 DNA follows: TGTGCCAGCAGTGGTAGCGGGGGGGGCTCCTACAATGAGCAGTTCTTC.

The chain recombines TRBV6-1 with TRBJ1-6, with 9 bases aligning to TRBD1. Germline V lookup: CDR1 MNHNS, CDR2 SASEGT. The CDR3 is made up of 14 amino acids. The junction had 13 bases not matched to a gene; V was cut back by 10 bases and J by 12 bases. The CDR3 is CATLTGTGRGPLHF. CDR3 coding DNA: TGTGCCACTTTAACCGGGACAGGGCGAGGACCCCTCCACTTT.